Shown below are 25 T cell receptor beta chains from a single sample sequenced in a study of cytomegalovirus exposure and HLA in healthy donors. Data came from immunoSEQ multiplex PCR; TCRdb stores just in-frame clones and leaves some out. The profile shows about 140,000 clones, just under 85% of them singletons. Specimen: PBMCs. These receptors all stem from a woman aged 30 to 39 in good health and CMV-seronegative.

This clone appeared many times. This CDR3 is CASSLWTGTGDQPQHF. The CDR3 nucleotides read TGTGCCAGCAGCTTGTGGACCGGGACAGGGGATCAGCCCCAGCATTTT. J is TRBJ1-5 and V is TRBV7-9; 10 positions agree with TRBD1. V lost 3 bases and J lost 5; bases outside the gene matches: 7. CDR1 SEHNR and CDR2 FQNEAQ come from the germline V gene (reference sequence). The CDR3 covers 16 residues.

The chain recombines TRBV7-2 with TRBJ1-5; D is uncertain. Germline CDR1 is SGHTA and CDR2 is FQGNSA. The CDR3 is made up of 13 amino acids. Trimming shortened V by 2 bases and J by 4 bases, and 6 bases separated the two germline ends. This CDR3 reads CASSLRGNQPQHF. The CDR3 region has the DNA TGTGCCAGCAGCTTACGGGGAAATCAGCCCCAGCATTTT.

In its sample, this clone was seen once. The chain recombines TRBV11-3 with TRBJ1-1; perhaps TRBD1 as D (5 bases). Germline V CDR1 and CDR2: SGHNT, YENEEA. There are 13 residues in the CDR3. Trimming took 3 bases from V and 2 from J, leaving 7 bases between them. CDR3 in DNA: TGTGCCAGCAGCTTCGACAGAAACACTGAAGCTTTCTTT. It specifies CASSFDRNTEAFF.

The chain carries TRBV6-1 and TRBJ1-1; tentatively, D is TRBD1 (5 bases). The CDR3 totals 13 residues. Germline CDR1 MNHNS, CDR2 SASEGT. V lost 2 bases, J lost 4 bases, and 8 bases lay in between. The CDR3 region is CASSEQGGTEAFF. CDR3 coding DNA: TGTGCCAGCAGTGAACAGGGTGGCACTGAAGCTTTCTTT.

V is TRBV5-1 and J is TRBJ2-4; D is possibly TRBD2 (6 bases). The CDR3 has 13 residues. Germline CDR1 SGHRS, CDR2 YFSETQ. V lost 4 bases and J 6 bases, leaving 11 bases between the germline ends. The CDR3 coding sequence is TGCGCCAGCAGCCCGGTGGGGGGAAACATTCAGTACTTC. This codes for CASSPVGGNIQYF. Filled out from reference TRBV5-1 and TRBJ2-4, the complete variable domain reads KAGVTQTPRYLIKTRGQQVTLSCSPISGHRSVSWYQQTPGQGLQFLFEYFSETQRNKGNFPGRFSGRQFSNSRSEMNVSTLELGDSALYLCASSPVGGNIQYFGAGTRLSVL.

The gene calls are TRBV12-5 and TRBJ1-3, with 7 bases that match TRBD1. The ends lost 0 bases at V and 1 base at J; junction bases unmatched: 9. The germline gives CDR1 LGHNT, CDR2 FRNRAP. The CDR3 sequence is 18 residues long. The CDR3 reads CASGLVNTGEWSGNTIYF. The CDR3 nucleotides read TGTGCTAGTGGTTTGGTAAACACAGGGGAGTGGTCTGGAAACACCATATATTTT.

The chain joins TRBV6-1 to TRBJ2-2; D remains ambiguous. Germline V gene lookup returns CDR1 MNHNS and CDR2 SASEGT. The CDR3 runs 14 residues. Trimming shortened V by 4 bases and J by 0 bases, and 6 bases separated the two germline ends. The CDR3 DNA is TGTGCCAGCAGTGCAACAGCGAACACCGGGGAGCTGTTTTTT. It is translated as CASSATANTGELFF.

The chain has TRBV19 and TRBJ1-5, with 9 positions matching TRBD1. This CDR3 has 17 amino acids. CDR1 is LNHDA, CDR2 SQIVND, per germline (reference sequence). V lost 5 bases, J lost 4 bases, and 12 bases stayed unmatched. CDR3 nucleotide sequence: TGTGCCAGTAGTTTCATTACCGGGACAGGGATTAATCAGCCCCAGCATTTT. This encodes CASSFITGTGINQPQHF. Supplemented by reference TRBV19 and TRBJ1-5, the full variable domain reads DGGITQSPKYLFRKEGQNVTLSCEQNLNHDAMYWYRQDPGQGLRLIYYSQIVNDFQKGDIAEGYSVSREKKESFPLTVTSAQKNPTAFYLCASSFITGTGINQPQHFGDGTRLSIL.

This chain uses TRBV6-6 with TRBJ2-2, with D perhaps TRBD1 (5 bases). Germline V gene data show CDR1 as MNHNY and CDR2 as SVGAGI (reference sequence). V lost 2 bases, J lost 4 bases, and 8 bases lay in between. This CDR3 has 14 amino acids. This CDR3 is CASSYQGRTGELFF. CDR3 in DNA: TGTGCCAGCAGTTACCAGGGCCGCACCGGGGAGCTGTTTTTT.

This chain uses TRBV7-9 with TRBJ2-5; D is possibly TRBD2 (5 bases). V was shortened by 3 bases and J by 5 bases, with 22 bases between the two germline ends. This CDR3 has 17 residues. Germline assignment: CDR1 SEHNR and CDR2 FQNEAQ (reference sequence). For the CDR3, the DNA is TGTGCCAGCAGCTTCGGATTGGCGGGCCGCGGCGGGGAGACCCAGTACTTC. Protein product: CASSFGLAGRGGETQYF.

The rearrangement joins TRBV4-1 to TRBJ1-6; 8 bases match TRBD1. Trimming took 4 bases from V and 6 from J; bases not matched to a gene: 5. CDR3 length: 15 amino acids. Germline V gene lookup returns CDR1 MGHRA and CDR2 YSYEKL. This chain's CDR3 is CASSPGGRGNSPLHF. DNA of the CDR3: TGCGCCAGCAGCCCAGGGGGCCGGGGTAATTCACCCCTCCACTTT.

The genes are TRBV7-3 and TRBJ2-3; 11 nucleotides match TRBD2. The CDR3 has 18 amino acids. CDR1 SGHTA and CDR2 FQGTGA come from the germline V gene. V dropped 2 bases and J dropped 2; count of bases not matched to a gene: 9. CDR3 residues: CASSLRPVAGGNTDTQYF. In DNA, the CDR3 is TGTGCCAGCAGCTTACGGCCCGTAGCGGGGGGGAACACAGATACGCAGTATTTT.

This chain connects TRBV27 to TRBJ2-1; 7 positions agree with TRBD1. The CDR3 runs 17 residues. V lost 2 bases to trimming and J lost 3 bases; unmatched junction nucleotides: 10. From germline, CDR1 is MNHEY and CDR2 SMNVEV (reference sequence). CDR3 bases: TGTGCCAGCAGTTTACGCCCCGCCAGGGGGAACTACAATGAGCAGTTCTTC. Translating gives CASSLRPARGNYNEQFF.

The chain couples TRBV18 to TRBJ1-3, with no clear D. Germline V CDR1 and CDR2: KGHSH, LQKENI. This CDR3 has 16 residues. The V and J ends lost 4 bases and 0 bases respectively, with 13 bases between them. This CDR3 is CASSRLSMSSGNTIYF. For the CDR3, the DNA is TGTGCCAGCTCACGATTGTCGATGAGCTCTGGAAACACCATATATTTT.

The CDR3 here is CASSFQPTGMNTEAFF. In nucleotides, the CDR3 is TGTGCCAGCAGCTTCCAACCGACAGGGATGAACACTGAAGCTTTCTTT. The rearrangement joins TRBV7-2 to TRBJ1-1, with 7 positions matching TRBD1. Trimming at V came to 3 bases and at J to 0 bases, leaving 7 bases not matched to a gene. The V gene's germline CDR1 is SGHTA and CDR2 FQGNSA. The CDR3 is 16 amino acids.

The count of this clone is one. The CDR3 bases are TGTGCCAGCAGCGGCATAGTACGGGACAGGGGGCTTCATGGCTACACCTTC. Its translation is CASSGIVRDRGLHGYTF. The chain combines TRBV13 with TRBJ1-2, with TRBD1 matching 12 bases. Germline CDR1 PRHDT, CDR2 FYEKMQ (reference sequence). Trimming at V came to 5 bases and at J to 6 bases, leaving 13 bases not matched to a gene. CDR3 length: 17 residues.

The J gene is TRBJ2-2, the V gene TRBV4-1; possibly TRBD1 for D (5 bases). Germline-derived CDR1 and CDR2 are MGHRA and YSYEKL. Trimming pared 0 bases from V and 8 bases from J, leaving 19 bases between. The CDR3 runs 17 residues. The CDR3, as DNA: TGCGCCAGCAGCCAAGAAGGGCCGCCAGGGTTGTCGGGGGAGCTGTTTTTT. Its translation: CASSQEGPPGLSGELFF.

The rearrangement uses TRBV6-6 and TRBJ2-7; 7 bases line up with TRBD1. CDR1 and CDR2 (germline): MNHNY, SVGAGI (reference sequence). Losses at the gene ends were 5 bases for V and 2 bases for J; bases not matched to a gene: 3. The CDR3 consists of 13 residues. CDR3 DNA sequence: TGTGCCAGCAGTACGGGACAGCCCTACGAGCAGTACTTC. Translated, it gives CASSTGQPYEQYF.

The chain combines TRBV5-6 with TRBJ2-1; maybe TRBD2 (6 bases). Per the germline V gene, CDR1 is SGHDT and CDR2 is YYEEEE. This CDR3 spans 15 amino acids. V lost 0 bases to trimming and J lost 2 bases, with 9 bases between them. CDR3 region: CASSLESGPYNEQFF. In DNA form, the CDR3 reads TGTGCCAGCAGCTTGGAGAGCGGGCCCTACAATGAGCAGTTCTTC.

The chain recombines TRBV10-2 with TRBJ2-5; possible D gene TRBD2, 5 bases. The germline V gene has CDR1 WSHSY and CDR2 SAAADI. V lost 6 bases, J lost 4 bases, and 6 bases lay in between. The CDR3 is 11 residues long. The CDR3 protein is CASRGAETQYF. CDR3 in DNA: TGCGCCAGCAGGGGAGCAGAGACCCAGTACTTC.

This clone has only one observation. V and J are TRBV11-2 and TRBJ2-1, with D unclear. In germline, CDR1 is SGHAT, CDR2 FQNNGV. V was clipped by 0 bases and J by 10 bases, with 13 bases between them. The CDR3 spans 14 residues. The CDR3 here is CASSLDLTAREQFF. CDR3 coding DNA: TGTGCCAGCAGCTTAGATCTAACCGCTAGGGAGCAGTTCTTC.

This clone showed up just once. CDR3 coding DNA: TGCGCCAGCAGCCCCAATACCCTTAAGACTGGAGACTATGGCTACACCTTC. Translated: CASSPNTLKTGDYGYTF. J is TRBJ1-2 and V is TRBV5-1; the D is unclear. The CDR3 is 17 residues long. Germline values: CDR1 SGHRS, CDR2 YFSETQ. V shed 4 bases and J shed 3 bases, with 22 bases lying between them.

V and J are TRBV6-5 and TRBJ2-7, with 8 positions matching TRBD1. The CDR3 has 15 residues. V lost 5 bases, J lost 1 base, and 7 bases stayed unmatched. In germline, CDR1 is MNHEY, CDR2 SVGAGI. CDR3 nucleotide sequence: TGTGCCAGCAGTCGACAGGGGACGAGGTCCTACGAGCAGTACTTC. Translated: CASSRQGTRSYEQYF.

The chain joins TRBV9 to TRBJ2-2; TRBD2 is a possible D gene (7 bases). Trimming shortened V by 3 bases and J by 7 bases, and 22 bases separated the two germline ends. Germline CDR1 reads SGDLS; CDR2 reads YYNGEE. CDR3 size: 17 residues. CDR3 in DNA: TGTGCCAGCAGCGCCAGAGGAGGGGGGGTTGCGAACGGGGAGCTGTTTTTT. Its protein is CASSARGGGVANGELFF.

The chain carries TRBV11-3 and TRBJ2-1, with 8 bases matching TRBD2. CDR1 and CDR2 (germline): SGHNT, YENEEA. Trimming took 5 bases from V and 1 from J; bases not matched to a gene: 4. The length of the CDR3 is 15 residues. CDR3 sequence reads: CASSAVAGSYNEQFF. As DNA, the CDR3 is TGTGCCAGCAGCGCCGTAGCGGGGTCCTACAATGAGCAGTTCTTC.